The 30 T cell receptor beta chains presented below share a single source sample, sequenced in a study of T-cell memory formation after mild COVID-19 (TCRdb year 2021). Library method: 5' RACE. The sample was run on an Illumina NovaSeq 6000. The public sequencing data were trimmed at Q25 with fastp and processed into clonotypes with MiXCR by TCRdb, which kept only in-frame beta chains. Rows merge per CDR3 protein into single entries with the most common DNA and genes. This sample comprises 390,000 or so distinct CDR3 sequences, approximately 16% of them detected only once. Jointly, the top ten make up around a fifth of the sample. Sequenced material: PBMCs or a T cell subset sorted from them (not recorded which). The receptors were gathered from a man younger than 35 who had mild COVID-19 (a few samples of this study predate the infection). The sample titles of this study are shuffled in the database, so cell type and time point are left out; the donor was told from shared clones.

This clonotype was seen a few times. The rearrangement joins TRBV6-1 to TRBJ2-5; 10 bases agree with TRBD2. The CDR3 covers 15 residues. V dropped 5 bases and J dropped 4; count of bases not matched to a gene: 7. Germline-derived CDR1 and CDR2 are MNHNS and SASEGT. This chain's CDR3 is CASSPQSGGGETQYF. In DNA, the CDR3 is TGTGCCAGCAGTCCCCAGAGCGGGGGGGGAGAGACCCAGTACTTC.

The gene calls are TRBV5-1 and TRBJ2-7; TRBD1 matches 9 bases. The germline gives CDR1 SGHRS, CDR2 YFSETQ. Losses at the gene ends were 3 bases for V and 5 bases for J; bases not matched to a gene: 9. CDR3 length: 15 residues. CDR3 sequence reads: CASSSTGQGLNEQYF. Written as DNA, the CDR3 is TGCGCCAGCAGCTCCACCGGACAGGGGTTGAACGAGCAGTACTTC.

For the CDR3, the DNA is TGTGCCAGCAGCCCTCAGACTAGCGGGGGCACAGATACGCAGTATTTT. It codes for CASSPQTSGGTDTQYF. The chain links TRBV7-3 to TRBJ2-3; 11 nucleotides line up with TRBD2. V lost 5 bases and J lost 1; bases outside the gene matches: 5. The CDR3 sequence is 16 residues long. Germline CDR1 SGHTA, CDR2 FQGTGA.

V and J are TRBV19 and TRBJ1-5; D is unclear. CDR1 LNHDA and CDR2 SQIVND come from the germline V gene (reference sequence). V lost 1 base and J 9 bases, leaving 16 bases between the germline ends. CDR3 length: 15 residues. This chain's CDR3 is CASSIGNRARGPQHF. The CDR3 DNA sequence: TGTGCCAGTAGTATAGGGAATCGGGCCCGGGGGCCCCAGCATTTT.

This clonotype came up a few times. This chain uses TRBV4-1 with TRBJ2-3, with TRBD2 as a possible D gene (7 bases). V was trimmed by 7 bases and J by 4 bases, leaving 15 bases between them. There are 14 residues in the CDR3. Looked up from germline, CDR1 is MGHRA and CDR2 is YSYEKL. The CDR3 is CASTGGGGSDTQYF. The DNA for the CDR3 is TGCGCCAGCACGGGGGGCGGGGGTTCAGATACGCAGTATTTT.

A few counts support this clonotype. The chain links TRBV10-3 to TRBJ2-1; perhaps TRBD1 as D (5 bases). This CDR3 is built from 14 residues. The V gene's germline CDR1 is ENHRY and CDR2 SYGVKD. The germline V and J ends were trimmed by 7 bases and 8 bases, with 18 bases remaining between them. The CDR3 loop reads CAITPGRPADEQFF. The CDR3 DNA reads TGTGCCATCACTCCAGGGCGCCCGGCCGATGAGCAGTTCTTC.

This clonotype was counted only a few times. This chain joins TRBV5-1 and TRBJ2-5; D might be TRBD1 or TRBD2, each matching 5 bases. Trimming cost V 5 bases and J 1 base, with 9 bases left between them. The CDR3 contains 13 residues. Germline values: CDR1 SGHRS, CDR2 YFSETQ. CDR3 amino acids: CASRVGPQETQYF. The CDR3 nucleotides read TGCGCCAGCAGGGTGGGACCCCAAGAGACCCAGTACTTC.

In this sample, this clonotype turned up many times. The V call is TRBV5-1, the J call TRBJ1-5; 7 bases are shared with TRBD1. V lost 4 bases, J lost 5 bases, and 6 bases stayed unmatched. Germline loops: CDR1 SGHRS, CDR2 YFSETQ. The CDR3 length is 14 residues. The CDR3 reads CASSQWTGDQPQHF. CDR3 nucleotides: TGCGCCAGCAGCCAGTGGACAGGCGATCAGCCCCAGCATTTT.

This clonotype has at least ten counts. This rearrangement joins TRBV19 to TRBJ1-2; tentative D call: TRBD1 (5 bases). CDR3 length: 12 residues. The V and J ends lost 5 bases and 6 bases respectively, with 10 bases between them. Germline loops: CDR1 LNHDA, CDR2 SQIVND (reference sequence). CDR3 residues: CASSLGPNGYTF. CDR3 coding DNA: TGTGCCAGTAGTCTGGGACCGAATGGCTACACCTTC.

This clonotype was seen a few times. The rearrangement joins TRBV12-3 or TRBV12-4 to TRBJ1-1; D not certain. This CDR3 has 13 residues. The V end lost 4 bases, the J end lost 5 bases, and 11 bases lay between the germline ends. The CDR3 sequence: CASSSYEGTEAFF. The CDR3 DNA follows: TGTGCCAGCAGTTCATACGAGGGAACTGAAGCTTTCTTT.

V and J are TRBV6-1 and TRBJ2-3, with 7 nucleotides matching TRBD2. Germline CDR1 reads MNHNS; CDR2 reads SASEGT. This CDR3 has 14 residues. The V gene end was trimmed by 6 bases and the J gene end by 2 bases; junction bases not matched to a gene: 5. CDR3 in amino acids: CASSNRDYTDTQYF. The CDR3 DNA reads as TGTGCCAGCAGCAACCGGGACTACACAGATACGCAGTATTTT.

The rearrangement links TRBV12-3 or TRBV12-4 to TRBJ2-7, with unresolved D. Trimming left V 5 bases short and J 7 bases short, with 21 bases between. The CDR3 is 15 amino acids. This CDR3 is CASSPRHRRSLEQYF. CDR3 DNA: TGTGCCAGCAGTCCAAGACACAGAAGGTCCTTGGAGCAGTACTTC.

This clonotype was seen a few times. The rearrangement links TRBV4-3 to TRBJ2-1; D unresolved. The CDR3 has 14 residues. Deletions cut 1 base from V and 6 bases from J, with 10 bases between. CDR1 is LGHNA and CDR2 is YSLEER in the germline V gene. The CDR3 nucleotides read TGCGCCAGCAGCCAAGGGGGTGTCTCCAATGAGCAGTTCTTC. Its protein product is CASSQGGVSNEQFF.

This clonotype showed up just a few times. The chain has TRBV25-1 and TRBJ1-1; weak D call: TRBD1 (5 bases). The germline V gene encodes CDR1 MGHDK and CDR2 SYGVNS. There are 13 residues in the CDR3. V lost 7 bases and J 1 base, leaving 10 bases between the germline ends. The CDR3 sequence: CASIQGWNTEAFF. The DNA for the CDR3 is TGTGCCAGCATCCAGGGTTGGAACACTGAAGCTTTCTTT. The variable domain in full, completed from reference TRBV25-1 and TRBJ1-1, reads EADIYQTPRYLVIGTGKKITLECSQTMGHDKMYWYQQDPGMELHLIHYSYGVNSTEKGDLSSESTVSRIRTEHFPLTLESARPSHTSQYLCASIQGWNTEAFFGQGTRLTVV.

V gene TRBV20-1 combines with J gene TRBJ2-7; no firm D call. Germline CDR1 reads DFQATT; CDR2 reads SNEGSKA (reference sequence). Between the trimmed V and J ends, which lost 7 bases and 4 bases, there was a span of 17 bases. The CDR3 extends over 13 amino acids. The CDR3 sequence: CSGVEALGYEQYV. CDR3 in DNA: TGCAGTGGGGTCGAAGCTTTGGGATACGAGCAGTACGTC.

There are a few counts of this clonotype. J is TRBJ2-2 and V is TRBV4-2, with 9 bases aligning to TRBD1. In germline, CDR1 is LGHNA, CDR2 YNFKEQ. The CDR3 covers 14 residues. V lost 4 bases, J lost 14 bases, and 11 bases stayed unmatched. In DNA, the CDR3 is TGTGCCAGCAGCCCCGAGGAAGACAGGGGGGTCCTGTTTTTT. Amino acids: CASSPEEDRGVLFF.

The V gene is TRBV5-4, the J gene TRBJ2-6; a possible D gene is TRBD2 (5 bases). The V gene lost 4 bases and the J gene lost 7 bases, with 15 bases spanning the gap. Germline CDR1 reads SGHNT; CDR2 reads YYREEE (reference sequence). CDR3 length: 15 residues. Here the CDR3 reads CASSPLQSGANVLTF. CDR3 nucleotide sequence: TGTGCCAGCAGCCCCCTCCAGTCGGGAGCCAACGTCCTGACTTTC.

A few counts support this clonotype. CDR3 sequence: CASSHPGLAYIQYF. The CDR3 DNA reads TGTGCCAGCAGCCACCCGGGACTAGCATACATTCAGTACTTC. The chain carries TRBV27 and TRBJ2-4, with 9 bases identical to TRBD2. Germline V gene data show CDR1 as MNHEY and CDR2 as SMNVEV (reference sequence). J lost 8 bases, V lost 6 bases, and 8 bases had no gene match. The CDR3 consists of 14 residues.

This clonotype was detected a few times. V gene TRBV6-5 combines with J gene TRBJ2-5, with D unresolved. V lost 2 bases and J 4 bases, leaving 11 bases between the germline ends. CDR1 and CDR2 from the germline V gene are MNHEY and SVGAGI. The CDR3 length is 14 residues. Here the CDR3 DNA reads TGTGCCAGCAGTTACGGCCACCCAGGAGAGACCCAGTACTTC. Protein: CASSYGHPGETQYF.

The chain links TRBV4-1 to TRBJ1-1; D is possibly TRBD1 (5 bases). CDR3 length: 15 amino acids. V dropped 5 bases and J dropped 1 base, with 14 bases sitting between them. CDR1 is MGHRA, CDR2 YSYEKL, per germline. CDR3 nucleotide sequence: TGCGCCAGCAGCAAAGGGCAGGGACCGAACACTGAAGCTTTCTTT. Protein product: CASSKGQGPNTEAFF.

The table lists this clonotype with many counts. The rearrangement joins TRBV5-1 to TRBJ2-5; D is perhaps TRBD2 (6 bases). This CDR3 is 14 amino acids long. Trimming removed 4 bases from V and 2 bases from J, with 12 bases in between. Per germline, CDR1 SGHRS and CDR2 YFSETQ. CDR3 in DNA: TGCGCCAGCAGCCCGGAGGGAGGACAAGAGACCCAGTACTTC. Translating it yields CASSPEGGQETQYF.

V is TRBV11-1 and J is TRBJ2-3; D perhaps matches TRBD1 (7 bases). This CDR3 has 17 amino acids. V gave up 1 base and J gave up 0 bases, with 14 bases separating them. Germline values: CDR1 SGHAT, CDR2 FQDESV (reference sequence). The CDR3 DNA reads TGTGCCAGCAGCTTAGGGGAGGACAGGCGAAGCACAGATACGCAGTATTTT. Protein sequence: CASSLGEDRRSTDTQYF. Filled out from reference TRBV11-1 and TRBJ2-3, the complete variable domain reads EAEVAQSPRYKITEKSQAVAFWCDPISGHATLYWYRQILGQGPELLVQFQDESVVDDSQLPKDRFSAERLKGVDSTLKIQPAELGDSAMYLCASSLGEDRRSTDTQYFGPGTRLTVL.

This clonotype was recorded a few times. The rearrangement links TRBV7-6 to TRBJ2-2; unclear D gene. V gave up 5 bases and J gave up 4 bases, with 11 bases separating them. CDR3 size: 14 residues. The V gene's germline CDR1 is SGHVS and CDR2 FNYEAQ. The CDR3, as DNA: TGTGCCAGCAGCCCGGGCGAGTTCACCGGGGAGCTGTTTTTT. Encoded protein: CASSPGEFTGELFF. The whole variable domain, filled in from reference TRBV7-6 and TRBJ2-2, reads GAGVSQSPRYKVTKRGQDVALRCDPISGHVSLYWYRQALGQGPEFLTYFNYEAQQDKSGLPNDRFSAERPEGSISTLTIQRTEQRDSAMYRCASSPGEFTGELFFGEGSRLTVL.

The table lists this clonotype with many counts. V and J are TRBV20-1 and TRBJ2-1; maybe TRBD2 (5 bases). V dropped 5 bases and J dropped 6 bases, with 23 bases sitting between them. This CDR3 region has 16 residues. Germline V gives CDR1 DFQATT, CDR2 SNEGSKA (reference sequence). CDR3 sequence (DNA): TGCAGTGCTGTCGACCGCCTGAGGGCGCCGGGCAATGAGCAGTTCTTC. It specifies CSAVDRLRAPGNEQFF.

The chain joins TRBV3-1 to TRBJ2-2, with a possible D match to TRBD1 (6 bases). The CDR3 sequence is 14 residues long. Germline CDR1 is LGHDT and CDR2 is YNNKEL (reference sequence). V dropped 3 bases and J dropped 5 bases, with 10 bases sitting between them. CDR3 coding DNA: TGTGCCAGCAGCCACGGACAGTTAACCGGGGAGCTGTTTTTT. This encodes CASSHGQLTGELFF.

V and J are TRBV4-3 and TRBJ1-6, with 9 bases matching TRBD1. The germline gives CDR1 LGHNA, CDR2 YSLEER. Trimming took 6 bases from V and 7 from J; bases not matched to a gene: 10. This CDR3 contains 16 residues. In nucleotides, the CDR3 is TGCGCCAGCAGACGATCCCCGGGACAGGGAAATTCACCCCTCCACTTT. Encoded protein: CASRRSPGQGNSPLHF.

V usage is TRBV6-2 or TRBV6-3 and J usage is TRBJ2-7; D may be TRBD1 (6 bases). V was clipped by 8 bases and J by 4 bases, with 15 bases between them. Germline V CDR1 and CDR2: MNHEY, SVGEGT. The CDR3 loop spans 13 amino acids. In DNA, the CDR3 is TGTGCCAGCGAGGCAGGGGAGATTTACGAGCAGTACTTC. It yields the protein CASEAGEIYEQYF.

This clonotype was recorded a few times. The V call is TRBV7-2, the J call TRBJ2-3, with D uncertain. Trimming pared 3 bases from V and 2 bases from J, leaving 9 bases between. CDR1 is SGHTA, CDR2 FQGNSA, per germline. The CDR3 extends over 14 amino acids. The CDR3 DNA follows: TGTGCCAGCAGCTTTCTCCTGGTCACAGATACGCAGTATTTT. Residues: CASSFLLVTDTQYF.

The rearrangement links TRBV28 to TRBJ2-3, with D possibly matching TRBD2 (5 bases). Germline loops: CDR1 MDHEN, CDR2 SYDVKM. V was clipped by 5 bases and J by 6 bases, with 18 bases between them. This CDR3 has 15 amino acids. Here the CDR3 DNA reads TGTGCCAGCAGTCCTCGGTGGGGAGTCCGGGATACGCAGTATTTT. Its protein is CASSPRWGVRDTQYF. Full variable domain (outside the CDR3, taken from reference TRBV28 and TRBJ2-3): DVKVTQSSRYLVKRTGEKVFLECVQDMDHENMFWYRQDPGLGLRLIYFSYDVKMKEKGDIPEGYSVSREKKERFSLILESASTNQTSMYLCASSPRWGVRDTQYFGPGTRLTVL.

In its sample, this clonotype was seen a few times. This chain connects TRBV20-1 to TRBJ2-5, with TRBD2 matching over 12 bases. Germline CDR1 DFQATT, CDR2 SNEGSKA (reference sequence). The V segment lost 3 bases and the J segment 8 bases; nucleotides outside the gene matches: 25. There are 20 residues in the CDR3. CDR3 nucleotides: TGCAGTGCTAGGAGGCTAGTCCTAGCGGGGGGGCAAAATATAACCCGAACCCAGTACTTC. Encoded protein: CSARRLVLAGGQNITRTQYF.